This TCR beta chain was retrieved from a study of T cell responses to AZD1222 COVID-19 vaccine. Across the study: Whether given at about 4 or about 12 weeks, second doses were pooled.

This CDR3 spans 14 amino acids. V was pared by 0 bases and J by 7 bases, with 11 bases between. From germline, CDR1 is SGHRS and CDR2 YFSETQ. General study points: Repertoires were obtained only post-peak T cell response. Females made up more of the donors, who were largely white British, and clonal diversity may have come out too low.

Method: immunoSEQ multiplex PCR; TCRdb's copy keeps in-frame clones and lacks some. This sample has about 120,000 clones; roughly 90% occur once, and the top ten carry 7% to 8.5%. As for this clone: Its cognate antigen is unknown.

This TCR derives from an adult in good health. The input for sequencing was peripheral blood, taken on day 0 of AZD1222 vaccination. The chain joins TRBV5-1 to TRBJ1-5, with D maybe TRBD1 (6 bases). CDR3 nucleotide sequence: TGCGCCAGCAGCTTGGTACAGGGAGGACAGCCCCAGCATTTT. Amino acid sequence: CASSLVQGGQPQHF.